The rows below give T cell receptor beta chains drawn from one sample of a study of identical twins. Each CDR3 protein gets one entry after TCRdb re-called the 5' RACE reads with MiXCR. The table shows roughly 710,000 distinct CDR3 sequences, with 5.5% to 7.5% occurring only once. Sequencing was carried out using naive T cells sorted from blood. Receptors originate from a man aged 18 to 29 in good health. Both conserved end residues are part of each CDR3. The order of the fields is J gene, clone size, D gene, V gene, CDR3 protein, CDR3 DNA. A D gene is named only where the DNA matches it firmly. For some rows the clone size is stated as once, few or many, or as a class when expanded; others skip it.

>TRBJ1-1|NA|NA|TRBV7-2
CASSLLKEAFF
TGTGCCAGCAGCTTACTAAAGGAAGCTTTCTTT
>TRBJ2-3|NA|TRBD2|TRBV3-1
CASSHPGTSGTDTQYF
TGTGCCAGCAGCCACCCCGGGACTAGCGGCACAGATACGCAGTATTTT
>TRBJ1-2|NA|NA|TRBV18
CASSQDINYGYTF
TGTGCCAGCTCCCAGGACATTAACTATGGCTACACCTTC
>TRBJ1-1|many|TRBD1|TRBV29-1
CSVERRGRTNTEAFF
TGCAGCGTTGAAAGGAGGGGGCGGACGAACACTGAAGCTTTCTTT
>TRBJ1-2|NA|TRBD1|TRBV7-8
CASSSSGTALNYGYTF
TGTGCCAGCAGCTCAAGCGGGACAGCCTTAAACTATGGCTACACCTTC
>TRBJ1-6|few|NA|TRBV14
CASSQEGWGDSPLHF
TGTGCCAGCAGCCAAGAGGGGTGGGGGGATTCACCCCTCCACTTT
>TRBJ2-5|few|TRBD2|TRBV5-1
CASSLEASGTGETQYF
TGCGCCAGCAGCTTGGAGGCTAGCGGGACTGGGGAGACCCAGTACTTC
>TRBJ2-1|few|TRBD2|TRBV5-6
CASSFITRESHEQFF
TGTGCCAGCAGCTTCATAACGCGGGAGTCTCATGAGCAGTTCTTC
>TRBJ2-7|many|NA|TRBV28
CASSLPRGVYEQYF
TGTGCCAGCAGTTTACCTAGGGGGGTCTACGAGCAGTACTTC
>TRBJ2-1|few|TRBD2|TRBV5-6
CASSFRDYEQFF
TGTGCCAGCAGCTTCCGGGACTACGAGCAGTTCTTC
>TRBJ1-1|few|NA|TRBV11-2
CASSLPDTEAFF
TGTGCCAGCAGCTTACCAGACACTGAAGCTTTCTTT
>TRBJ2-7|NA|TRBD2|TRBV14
CASSPFHGGNYEQYF
TGTGCCAGCAGCCCCTTCCACGGGGGGAACTACGAGCAGTACTTC
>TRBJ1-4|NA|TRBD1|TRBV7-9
CASSRLTGSEKLFF
TGTGCCAGCAGCAGACTGACAGGGAGTGAAAAACTGTTTTTT
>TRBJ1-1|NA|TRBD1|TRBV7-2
CASSLKGQGTEAFF
TGTGCCAGCAGCTTAAAGGGACAGGGGACTGAAGCTTTCTTT
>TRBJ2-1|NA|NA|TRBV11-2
CASSLPSGVRVF
TGTGCCAGCAGCTTACCCTCAGGAGTCAGGGTCTTC
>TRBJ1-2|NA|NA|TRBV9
CASSVARELSYGYTF
TGTGCCAGCAGCGTAGCTCGGGAGCTAAGCTATGGCTACACCTTC
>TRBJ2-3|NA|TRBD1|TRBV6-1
CASSRGQGTGRTQYF
TGTGCCAGCAGTAGAGGACAGGGGACCGGCAGGACGCAGTATTTT
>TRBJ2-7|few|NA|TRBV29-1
CSVGQSSYEQYF
TGCAGCGTTGGGCAGTCCTCCTACGAGCAGTACTTC
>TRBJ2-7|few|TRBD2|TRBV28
CATGGTSGYEQYF
TGTGCCACCGGAGGGACTAGCGGCTACGAGCAGTACTTC
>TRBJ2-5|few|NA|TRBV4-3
CASSQELPGTLQETQYF
TGCGCCAGCAGCCAAGAATTACCGGGAACCCTCCAGGAGACCCAGTACTTC
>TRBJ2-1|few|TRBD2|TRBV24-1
CATSGLAGGPRDNEQFF
TGTGCCACCAGTGGATTAGCGGGAGGCCCCAGGGACAATGAGCAGTTCTTC
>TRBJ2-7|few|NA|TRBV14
CASSQIRGRSGSSYEQYF
TGTGCCAGCAGCCAAATTAGGGGACGGAGCGGAAGCTCCTACGAGCAGTACTTC
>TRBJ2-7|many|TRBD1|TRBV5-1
CASSFGQAYEQYF
TGTGCCAGCAGTTTCGGACAGGCCTACGAGCAGTACTTC
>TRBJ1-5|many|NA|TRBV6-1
CASSRSLSNQPQHF
TGTGCCAGCAGTCGATCCCTTAGCAATCAGCCCCAGCATTTT